The T cell receptor (beta chain) described here comes from a study of blood T cell repertoires in COVID-19. Germline V gives CDR1 MNHEY, CDR2 SMNVEV (reference sequence). V was pared by 5 bases and J by 5 bases, with 18 bases between. CDR3 size: 16 residues. Original processing notes: Amplification of reference gene primers was used by the study to estimate nucleated cell counts. Using immunoSEQ multiplex PCR, the repertoire was profiled, and TCRdb retains in-frame clones only, with some absent. The V and J calls and clone size were taken over from that table, and D and trimming were inferred from the DNA. The sample shows 130,000 to 150,000 clones, around four fifths of them seen only once.

This chain links TRBV27 with TRBJ1-4; TRBD1 is a possible D gene (5 bases). The specimen was peripheral blood. This clonotype originated in a woman aged 40 to 55 with active or convalescent COVID-19. The CDR3 here is CASSGPLTANNEKLFF. In nucleotides, the CDR3 is TGTGCCAGCAGTGGACCTCTGACAGCAAACAATGAAAAACTGTTTTTT. The full variable domain, rest sourced from reference TRBV27 and TRBJ1-4, is EAQVTQNPRYLITVTGKKLTVTCSQNMNHEYMSWYRQDPGLGLRQIYYSMNVEVTDKGDVPEGYKVSRKEKRNFPLILESPSPNQTSLYFCASSGPLTANNEKLFFGSGTQLSVL.